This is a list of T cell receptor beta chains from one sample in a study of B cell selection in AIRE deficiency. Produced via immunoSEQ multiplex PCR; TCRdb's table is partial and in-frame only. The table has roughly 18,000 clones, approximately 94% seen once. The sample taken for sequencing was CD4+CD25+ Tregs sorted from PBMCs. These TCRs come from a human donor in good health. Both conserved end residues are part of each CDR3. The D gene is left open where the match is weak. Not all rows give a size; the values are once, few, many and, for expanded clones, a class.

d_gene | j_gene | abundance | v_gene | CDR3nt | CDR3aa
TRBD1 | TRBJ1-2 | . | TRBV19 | TGTGCCAGTAGTACCCGGACAGGCATGGGGGCCTATGGCTACACCTTC | CASSTRTGMGAYGYTF
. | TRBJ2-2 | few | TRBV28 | TGTGCCAGCTTCGAGGACCCGCCCGGGGAGCTGTTTTTT | CASFEDPPGELFF
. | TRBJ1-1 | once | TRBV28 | TGTGCCAGCAGTTTCAGGACCAACACTGAAGCTTTCTTT | CASSFRTNTEAFF
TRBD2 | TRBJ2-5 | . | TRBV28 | TGTGCCAGCAGTCGGGAGCCCGGGACTAGCGGGGATAAAGAGACCCAGTACTTC | CASSREPGTSGDKETQYF
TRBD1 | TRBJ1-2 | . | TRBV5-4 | TGTGCCAGCAGCTACTCTCCGGGACAGGGGAACTATGGCTACACCTTC | CASSYSPGQGNYGYTF
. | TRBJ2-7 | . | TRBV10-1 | TGCGCCAGCAGTGAATGGGGTTCCTACGAGCAGTACTTC | CASSEWGSYEQYF
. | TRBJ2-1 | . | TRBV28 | TGTGCCAGCAGTAAACGCGGGACACTTCGGGAGCAGTTCTTC | CASSKRGTLREQFF
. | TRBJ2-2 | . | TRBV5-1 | TGCGCCAGCAGCTTTTTGAGACCGAACACCGGGGAGCTGTTTTTT | CASSFLRPNTGELFF
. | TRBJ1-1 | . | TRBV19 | TGTGCCAGTAGTAAGGGGACCGGCCTTACTGCTGAAGCTTTCTTT | CASSKGTGLTAEAFF
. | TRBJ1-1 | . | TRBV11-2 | TGTGCCAGCAGCTTAGGCGGGGGGGGGAAGGAAGCTTTCTTT | CASSLGGGGKEAFF
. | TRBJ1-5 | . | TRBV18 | TGTGCCAGCTCACCAGGCGTAAGACAGCCCCAGCATTTT | CASSPGVRQPQHF